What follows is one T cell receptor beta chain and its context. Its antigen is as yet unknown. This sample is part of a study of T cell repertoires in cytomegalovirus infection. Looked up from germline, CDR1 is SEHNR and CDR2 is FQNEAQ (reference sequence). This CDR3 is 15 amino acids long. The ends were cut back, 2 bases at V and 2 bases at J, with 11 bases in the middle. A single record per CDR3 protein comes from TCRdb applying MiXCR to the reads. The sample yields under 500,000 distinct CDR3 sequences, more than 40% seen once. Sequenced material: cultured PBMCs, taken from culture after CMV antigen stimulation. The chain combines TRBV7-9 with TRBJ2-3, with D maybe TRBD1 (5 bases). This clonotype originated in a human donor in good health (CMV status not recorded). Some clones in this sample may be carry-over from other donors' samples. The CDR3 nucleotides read TGTGCCAGCAGCTTATGGGGCAGGTACACAGATACGCAGTATTTT. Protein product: CASSLWGRYTDTQYF.